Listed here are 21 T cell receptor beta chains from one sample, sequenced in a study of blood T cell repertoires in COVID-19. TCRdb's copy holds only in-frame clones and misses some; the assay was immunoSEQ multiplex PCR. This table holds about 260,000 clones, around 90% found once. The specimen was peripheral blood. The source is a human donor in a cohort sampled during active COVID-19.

The CDR3 loop is CASSLVETSRYEQYF. CDR3 nucleotides: TGCGCCAGCAGCTTAGTTGAGACTAGCAGGTACGAGCAGTACTTC. The chain has TRBV5-1 and TRBJ2-7, with 7 bases that match TRBD2. V lost 2 bases and J lost 4; bases outside the gene matches: 9. This CDR3 contains 15 residues. The germline V gene has CDR1 SGHRS and CDR2 YFSETQ.

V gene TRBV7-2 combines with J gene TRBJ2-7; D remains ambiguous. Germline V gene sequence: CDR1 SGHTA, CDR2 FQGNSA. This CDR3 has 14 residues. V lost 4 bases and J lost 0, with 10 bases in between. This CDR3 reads CASSSLPYSYEQYF. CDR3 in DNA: TGTGCCAGCAGCTCTTTACCCTACTCCTACGAGCAGTACTTC.

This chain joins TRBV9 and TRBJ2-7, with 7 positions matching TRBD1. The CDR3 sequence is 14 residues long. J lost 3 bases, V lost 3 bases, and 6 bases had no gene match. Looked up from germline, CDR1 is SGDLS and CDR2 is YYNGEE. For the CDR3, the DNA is TGTGCCAGCAGCGGCCGGACAGGCGGCTACGAGCAGTACTTC. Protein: CASSGRTGGYEQYF.

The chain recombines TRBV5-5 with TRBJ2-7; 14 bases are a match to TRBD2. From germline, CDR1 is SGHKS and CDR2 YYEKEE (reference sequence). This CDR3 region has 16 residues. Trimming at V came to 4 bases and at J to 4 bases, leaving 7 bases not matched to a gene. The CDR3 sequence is CASSQGTSGSGYEQYF. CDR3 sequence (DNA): TGTGCCAGCAGCCAGGGGACTAGCGGGAGTGGTTACGAGCAGTACTTC.

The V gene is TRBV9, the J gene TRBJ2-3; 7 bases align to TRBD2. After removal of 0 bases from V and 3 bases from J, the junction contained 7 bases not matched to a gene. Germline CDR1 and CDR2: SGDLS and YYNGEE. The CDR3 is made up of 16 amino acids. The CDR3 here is CASSVVGGGPTDTQYF. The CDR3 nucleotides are TGTGCCAGCAGCGTAGTTGGGGGAGGGCCAACAGATACGCAGTATTTT.

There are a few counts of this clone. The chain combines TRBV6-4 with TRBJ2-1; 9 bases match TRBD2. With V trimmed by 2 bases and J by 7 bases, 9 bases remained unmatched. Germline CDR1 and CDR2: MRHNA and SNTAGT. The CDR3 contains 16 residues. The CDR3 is CASSDRSGSFRNEQFF. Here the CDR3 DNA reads TGTGCCAGCAGTGACCGTAGCGGGAGTTTCAGGAATGAGCAGTTCTTC.

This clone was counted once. CDR3 residues: CASSEGTSGPLREQFF. The CDR3 DNA reads as TGTGCCAGCAGCGAAGGGACTAGCGGGCCGTTAAGGGAGCAGTTCTTC. This sequence joins TRBV7-8 and TRBJ2-1, with TRBD2 matching over 12 bases. The trim removed 5 bases at V and 10 bases at J, leaving 12 bases unmatched. Germline CDR1 and CDR2: SGHVS and FQNEAQ. The CDR3 runs to 16 residues. Complete variable domain (other parts from reference TRBV7-8 and TRBJ2-1): GAGVSQSPRYKVAKRGQDVALRCDPISGHVSLFWYQQALGQGPEFLTYFQNEAQLDKSGLPSDRFFAERPEGSVSTLKIQRTQQEDSAVYLCASSEGTSGPLREQFFGPGTRLTVL.

The CDR3 loop is CASRGPGTSGRELSYNEQFF. CDR3 nucleotide sequence: TGTGCCAGCAGGGGCCCAGGAACTAGCGGGAGGGAACTCTCCTACAATGAGCAGTTCTTC. The chain employs TRBV6-4 and TRBJ2-1; 13 bases match TRBD2. The ends lost 6 bases at V and 0 bases at J; junction bases unmatched: 14. The CDR3 is 20 residues long. The germline gives CDR1 MRHNA, CDR2 SNTAGT.

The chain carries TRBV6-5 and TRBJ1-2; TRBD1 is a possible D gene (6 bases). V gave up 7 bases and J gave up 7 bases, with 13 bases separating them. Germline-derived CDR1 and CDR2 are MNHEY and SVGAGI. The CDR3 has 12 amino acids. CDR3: CASTSGERGYTF. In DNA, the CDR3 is TGTGCCAGCACGTCAGGGGAACGTGGCTACACCTTC.

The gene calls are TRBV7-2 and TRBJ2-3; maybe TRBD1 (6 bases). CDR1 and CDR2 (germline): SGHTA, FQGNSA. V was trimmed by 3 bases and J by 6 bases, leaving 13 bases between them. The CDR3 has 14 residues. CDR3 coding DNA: TGTGCCAGCAGCTTGGCCCGAAGGGGGGATACGCAGTATTTT. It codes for CASSLARRGDTQYF.

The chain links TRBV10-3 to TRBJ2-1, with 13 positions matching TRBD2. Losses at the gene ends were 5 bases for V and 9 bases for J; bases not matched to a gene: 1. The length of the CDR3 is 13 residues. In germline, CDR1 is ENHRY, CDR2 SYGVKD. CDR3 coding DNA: TGTGCCATCAGTCGACTAGCGGGGGGTGAGCAGTTCTTC. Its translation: CAISRLAGGEQFF.

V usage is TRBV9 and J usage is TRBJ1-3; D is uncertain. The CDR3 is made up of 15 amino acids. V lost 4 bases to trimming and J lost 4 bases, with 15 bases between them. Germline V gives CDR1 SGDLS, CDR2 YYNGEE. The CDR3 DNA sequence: TGTGCCAGCAGCTTAGACGGGAATAGCGGAAACACCATATATTTT. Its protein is CASSLDGNSGNTIYF.

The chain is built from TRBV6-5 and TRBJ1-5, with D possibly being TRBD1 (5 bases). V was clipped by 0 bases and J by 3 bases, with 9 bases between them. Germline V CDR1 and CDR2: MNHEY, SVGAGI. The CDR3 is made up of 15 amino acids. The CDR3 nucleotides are TGTGCCAGCAGTTACTCAGGGGTTTCCAATCAGCCCCAGCATTTT. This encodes CASSYSGVSNQPQHF.

The CDR3 sequence is CASSWGKGAEAFF. CDR3 DNA sequence: TGTGCCAGCAGCTGGGGCAAGGGTGCTGAAGCTTTCTTT. The gene calls are TRBV5-6 and TRBJ1-1; a weak D match, TRBD1 (5 bases). The germline V gene has CDR1 SGHDT and CDR2 YYEEEE. CDR3 size: 13 residues. With 3 bases removed from V and 6 bases from J, the gap between germline ends came to 12 bases.

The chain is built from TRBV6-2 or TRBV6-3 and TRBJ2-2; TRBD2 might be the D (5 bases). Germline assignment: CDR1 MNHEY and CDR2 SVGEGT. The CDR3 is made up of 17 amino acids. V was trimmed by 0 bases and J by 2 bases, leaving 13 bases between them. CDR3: CASSYSTATINTGELFF. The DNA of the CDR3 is TGTGCCAGCAGTTACTCGACTGCGACTATTAACACCGGGGAGCTGTTTTTT.

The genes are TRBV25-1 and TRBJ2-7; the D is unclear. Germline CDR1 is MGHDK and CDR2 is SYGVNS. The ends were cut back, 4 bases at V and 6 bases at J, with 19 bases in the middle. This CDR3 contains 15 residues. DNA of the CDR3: TGTGCCAGCAGTGGATTCCGGGTCGGAATGGGCGAGCAGTACTTC. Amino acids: CASSGFRVGMGEQYF.

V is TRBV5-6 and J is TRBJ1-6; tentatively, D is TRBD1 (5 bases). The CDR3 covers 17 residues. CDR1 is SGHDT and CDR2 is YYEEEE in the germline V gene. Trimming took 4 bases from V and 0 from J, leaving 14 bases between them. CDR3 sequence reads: CASSRGTASSYNSPLHF. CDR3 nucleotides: TGTGCCAGCAGCAGGGGTACCGCCAGCTCCTATAATTCACCCCTCCACTTT.

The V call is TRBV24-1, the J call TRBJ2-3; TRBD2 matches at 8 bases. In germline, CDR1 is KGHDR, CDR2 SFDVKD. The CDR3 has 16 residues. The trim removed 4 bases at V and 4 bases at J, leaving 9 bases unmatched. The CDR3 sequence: CATSDQPGLGADTQYF. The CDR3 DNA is TGTGCCACCAGTGACCAACCGGGACTAGGGGCAGATACGCAGTATTTT.

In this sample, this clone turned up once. CDR3 sequence: CASSVTGSRTEAFF. The CDR3 DNA reads TGTGCCAGTAGTGTGACAGGGAGTAGGACTGAAGCTTTCTTT. The chain uses TRBV19 and TRBJ1-1, with 7 bases identical to TRBD1. The CDR3 is made up of 14 amino acids. V lost 5 bases and J lost 5; bases outside the gene matches: 8. Germline V lookup: CDR1 LNHDA, CDR2 SQIVND (reference sequence).

The CDR3 region is CASSSATGEQYF. CDR3 coding DNA: TGTGCCAGCAGCTCCGCTACGGGAGAGCAGTACTTC. The chain is built from TRBV11-3 and TRBJ2-7; D is perhaps TRBD2 (5 bases). The CDR3 spans 12 residues. Germline lookup yields CDR1 SGHNT and CDR2 YENEEA. Trimming removed 4 bases at V and 7 bases at J, with 11 bases between. Full variable domain (missing parts from reference TRBV11-3 and TRBJ2-7): EAGVVQSPRYKIIEKKQPVAFWCNPISGHNTLYWYLQNLGQGPELLIRYENEEAVDDSQLPKDRFSAERLKGVDSTLKIQPAELGDSAVYLCASSSATGEQYFGPGTRLTVT.

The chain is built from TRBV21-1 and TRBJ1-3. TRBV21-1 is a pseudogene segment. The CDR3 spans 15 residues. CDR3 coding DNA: TGTGCCAGCAGCAAAGATAGAGCCTCTGGAAACACCATATATTTT. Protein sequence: CASSKDRASGNTIYF.